The TCR beta chain under discussion was sequenced for a study of blood T cell repertoires in COVID-19. Across the study: COVID-19 samples collected from the United States, Italy and Spain covered acute and convalescent phases. The cDNA or gDNA used as material had been derived from T cells, B-cell-depleted T cells, or PBMCs.

Per the original methods: Amplification of reference gene primers was used by the study to estimate nucleated cell counts. Assay: immunoSEQ multiplex PCR; the TCRdb copy retains only in-frame clones and omits some. That table furnishes V, J and clone size, whereas the DNA furnished D and trimming. The table has 200,000 to 250,000 clones, roughly 87% seen once; the top ten hold 1.9%. The trim removed 5 bases at V and 2 bases at J, leaving 11 bases unmatched. Germline CDR1 reads SGHTA; CDR2 reads FQGTGA. This CDR3 region has 17 residues. The sequence came from a middle-aged man with active or convalescent COVID-19. Sequencing input: peripheral blood. This chain uses TRBV7-3 with TRBJ2-2, with TRBD2 matching 7 bases. CDR3 in amino acids: CASSPSGTTYNTGELFF. The CDR3 DNA is TGTGCCAGCAGCCCCAGTGGGACTACCTATAACACCGGGGAGCTGTTTTTT.